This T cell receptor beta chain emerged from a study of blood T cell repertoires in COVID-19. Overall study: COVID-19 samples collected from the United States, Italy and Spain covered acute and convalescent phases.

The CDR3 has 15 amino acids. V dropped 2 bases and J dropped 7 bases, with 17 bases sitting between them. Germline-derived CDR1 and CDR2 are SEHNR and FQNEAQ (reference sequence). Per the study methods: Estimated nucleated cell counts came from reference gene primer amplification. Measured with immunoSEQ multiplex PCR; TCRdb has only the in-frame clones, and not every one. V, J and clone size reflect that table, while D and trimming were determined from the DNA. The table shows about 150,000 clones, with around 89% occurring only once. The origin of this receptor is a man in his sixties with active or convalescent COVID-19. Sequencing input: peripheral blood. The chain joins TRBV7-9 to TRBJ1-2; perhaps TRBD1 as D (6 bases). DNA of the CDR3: TGTGCCAGCAGCTTATCTATTGACAGGTCAAGTGGCTACACCTTC. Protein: CASSLSIDRSSGYTF.